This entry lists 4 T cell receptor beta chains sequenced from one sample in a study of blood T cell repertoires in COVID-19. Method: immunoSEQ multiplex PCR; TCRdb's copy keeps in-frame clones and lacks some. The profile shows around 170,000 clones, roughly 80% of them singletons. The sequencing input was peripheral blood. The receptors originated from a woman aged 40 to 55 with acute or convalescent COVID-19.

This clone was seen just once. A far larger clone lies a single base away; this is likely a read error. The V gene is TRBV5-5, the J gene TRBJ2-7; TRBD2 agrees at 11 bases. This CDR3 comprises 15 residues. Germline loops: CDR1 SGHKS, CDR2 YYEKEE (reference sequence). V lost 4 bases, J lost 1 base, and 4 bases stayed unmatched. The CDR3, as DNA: TGTGCCAGCAGCGTACTAGCGGGAGAGTCCTACGAGCAGTACTTC. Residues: CASSVLAGESYEQYF.

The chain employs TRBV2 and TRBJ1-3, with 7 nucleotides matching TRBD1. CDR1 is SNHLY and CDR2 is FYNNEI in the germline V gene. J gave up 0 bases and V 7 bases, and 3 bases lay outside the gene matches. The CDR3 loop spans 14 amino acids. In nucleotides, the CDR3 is TGTGCCAGCAAAAGGACAGGCTCTGGAAACACCATATATTTT. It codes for CASKRTGSGNTIYF.

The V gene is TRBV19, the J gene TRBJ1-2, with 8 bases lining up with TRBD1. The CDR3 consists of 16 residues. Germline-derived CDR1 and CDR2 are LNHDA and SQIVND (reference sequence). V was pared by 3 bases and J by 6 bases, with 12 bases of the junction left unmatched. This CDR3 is CASSIGNRGKRDGYTF. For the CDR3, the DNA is TGTGCCAGTAGTATCGGAAACAGGGGGAAGCGGGATGGCTACACCTTC.

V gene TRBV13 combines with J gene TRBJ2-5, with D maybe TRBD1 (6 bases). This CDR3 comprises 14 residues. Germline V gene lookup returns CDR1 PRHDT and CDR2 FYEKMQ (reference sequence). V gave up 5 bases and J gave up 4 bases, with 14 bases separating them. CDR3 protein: CASSRSGVGETQYF. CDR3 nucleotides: TGTGCCAGCAGCCGGTCAGGGGTCGGAGAGACCCAGTACTTC. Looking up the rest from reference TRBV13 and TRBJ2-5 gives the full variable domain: AAGVIQSPRHLIKEKRETATLKCYPIPRHDTVYWYQQGPGQDPQFLISFYEKMQSDKGSIPDRFSAQQFSDYHSELNMSSLELGDSALYFCASSRSGVGETQYFGPGTRLLVL.